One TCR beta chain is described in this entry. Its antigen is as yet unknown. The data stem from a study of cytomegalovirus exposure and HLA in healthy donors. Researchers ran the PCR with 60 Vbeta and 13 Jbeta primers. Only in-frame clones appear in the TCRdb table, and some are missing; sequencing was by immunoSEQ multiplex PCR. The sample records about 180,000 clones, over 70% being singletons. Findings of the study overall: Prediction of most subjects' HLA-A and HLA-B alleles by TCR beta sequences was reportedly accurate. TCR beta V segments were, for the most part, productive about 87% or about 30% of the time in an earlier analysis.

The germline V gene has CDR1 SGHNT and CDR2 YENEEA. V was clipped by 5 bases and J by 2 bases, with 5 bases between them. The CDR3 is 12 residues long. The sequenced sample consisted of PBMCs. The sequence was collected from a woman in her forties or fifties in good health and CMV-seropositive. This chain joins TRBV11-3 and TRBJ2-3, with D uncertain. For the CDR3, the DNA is TGTGCCAGCAGCCCTTCCACAGATACGCAGTATTTT. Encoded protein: CASSPSTDTQYF.